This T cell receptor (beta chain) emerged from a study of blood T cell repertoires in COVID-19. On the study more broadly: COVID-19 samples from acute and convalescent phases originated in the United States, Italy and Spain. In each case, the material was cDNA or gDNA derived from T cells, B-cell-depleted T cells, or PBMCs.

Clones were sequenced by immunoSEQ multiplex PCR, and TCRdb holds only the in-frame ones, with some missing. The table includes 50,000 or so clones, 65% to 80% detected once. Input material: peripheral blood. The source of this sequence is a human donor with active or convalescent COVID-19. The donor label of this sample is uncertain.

The CDR3 coding sequence is TGTGCCAGTAGCCTCGGGACAGGGTTCCACGAGCAGTACTTC. Translated, it gives CASSLGTGFHEQYF. The chain carries TRBV19 and TRBJ2-7, with 9 nucleotides matching TRBD1. J was trimmed by 5 bases and V by 6 bases; bases with no gene match: 8. In germline, CDR1 is LNHDA, CDR2 SQIVND (reference sequence). This CDR3 comprises 14 residues.